This T cell receptor beta chain was sequenced during a study of shared clonotypes between healthy human individuals. Method: immunoSEQ multiplex PCR; TCRdb's copy keeps in-frame clones and lacks some. The sample includes some 2 million clones, about 95% of them seen just once. Naive CD8 cells, CD45RO-negative and positively selected for CCR7, excluded terminally differentiated effector memory CD45RA+ cells. Those who donated were healthy HIV-negative adults, with no recent acute infections or vaccinations reported. Germline V gene lookup returns CDR1 MGHRA and CDR2 YSYEKL. The CDR3 is 17 amino acids. Losses at the gene ends were 3 bases for V and 3 bases for J; bases not matched to a gene: 12.

V gene TRBV4-1 combines with J gene TRBJ2-7; TRBD1 aligns across 9 bases. The sequencing sample was made of naive CD8+ T cells sorted from blood. This TCR was sampled from a man between 18 and 29 years old in good health. CDR3 sequence reads: CASSQVLRTGVVYEQYF. The CDR3 bases are TGCGCCAGCAGCCAGGTCCTAAGGACAGGGGTTGTCTACGAGCAGTACTTC.